This is a list of T cell receptor beta chains from one sample in a study of vaccination and CD4 T cells after COVID-19. Antigens for these TCRs are unknown. TCRdb re-called the PCR reads through MiXCR, storing one row per CDR3 protein. The sample lists some 25,000 distinct CDR3 sequences; 67% were seen once. The specimen comprised CD4+ T cells from blood, cultured in vitro, sampled after SARS-CoV-2 vaccination. The receptor set was obtained from a human donor who received a COVID-19 vaccine. CDR3s include the opening cysteine and the closing phenylalanine or tryptophan. A D gene is named only where the DNA matches it firmly. Size values are once, few and many counts, or a class for expanded clones, and some rows have none.

TRBV6-1	TRBJ2-3	TRBD2	.	TGTGCCAGCATGGTGCTAGCGGGGGGACCTACAGATACGCAGTATTTT	CASMVLAGGPTDTQYF
TRBV6-5	TRBJ1-5	.	.	TGTGCCAGCAGTTACTCGTCGGGAGGGGATCAGCCCCAGCATTTT	CASSYSSGGDQPQHF
TRBV21-1	TRBJ2-3	.	.	TGTGCCAGCAACTTATTACACGGGGTTACGTACACAGATACGCAGTATTTT	CASNLLHGVTYTDTQYF
TRBV24-1	TRBJ2-2	TRBD1	few	TGTGCCACCAGTGACCCCGGGACAGGGACCACCGGGGAGCTGTTTTTT	CATSDPGTGTTGELFF
TRBV18	TRBJ1-4	TRBD1	.	TGTGCCAGCTCCATTCAGGGGGCTCATGAAAAACTGTTTTTT	CASSIQGAHEKLFF
TRBV12-3/TRBV12-4	TRBJ2-2	.	.	TGTGCCAGCAGTCGATCCCCTAGTGGCACCGGGGAGCTGTTTTTT	CASSRSPSGTGELFF
TRBV6-1	TRBJ1-6	TRBD1	.	TGTGCCACCTGGGACAGGGGGAACTATAATTCACCCCTCCACTTT	CATWDRGNYNSPLHF
TRBV5-1	TRBJ2-7	.	.	TGCGCCAGCAAGAAGAGGACATCAGAGTCCTCCTACGAGCAGTACTTC	CASKKRTSESSYEQYF
TRBV7-9	TRBJ1-2	.	.	TGTGCCAGCAGCTTAGCGAGGGAGGACAGTCGATATGGCTACACCTTC	CASSLAREDSRYGYTF
TRBV3-1	TRBJ1-2	.	.	TGTGCCAGCAGCCAATACCCCGGTGACTATGGCTACACCTTC	CASSQYPGDYGYTF
TRBV28	TRBJ1-3	TRBD1	.	TGTGCCAGCAGTCGATCGACAGGGAAATCTGGAAACACCATATATTTT	CASSRSTGKSGNTIYF
TRBV28	TRBJ2-7	.	.	TGTGCCAGCTCCCCCGACGCCGCACCCTACGAGCAGTACTTC	CASSPDAAPYEQYF
TRBV15	TRBJ1-1	TRBD1	few	TGTGCCACCAGCCCCCGGCAGGGGGCCACTGAAGCTTTCTTT	CATSPRQGATEAFF
TRBV10-3	TRBJ1-1	.	.	TGTGCCATCAGTGTACAGGAGTTCGGGACGGCTTTCTTT	CAISVQEFGTAFF
TRBV6-5	TRBJ1-3	.	.	TGTGCCAGCAGTTACATGAAGGGGGCTGGAAACACCATATATTTT	CASSYMKGAGNTIYF
TRBV12-3/TRBV12-4	TRBJ2-7	TRBD2	.	TGTGCCAGCAGTGGGACTAGCGGGGGGGCCGCCTACGAGCAGTACTTC	CASSGTSGGAAYEQYF
TRBV7-8	TRBJ2-5	.	.	TGTGCCAGCAGCTTTCAATTTTTGGGGTTGGGGGAGACCCAGTACTTC	CASSFQFLGLGETQYF
TRBV2	TRBJ2-5	TRBD1	.	TGTGCCAGCAGTGAACAGGGGGCGACCCAAGAGACCCAGTACTTC	CASSEQGATQETQYF
TRBV30	TRBJ1-2	.	few	TGTGCCTGGAGAATCAGCGATAACTATGGCTACACCTTC	CAWRISDNYGYTF
TRBV20-1	TRBJ1-2	.	.	TGCAGTGCGCGGGCCGGGTTCAATGGCTACACCTTC	CSARAGFNGYTF
TRBV7-2	TRBJ2-3	.	.	TGTGCCAGCAGCCCGAAGACGTTTAGCACAGATACGCAGTATTTT	CASSPKTFSTDTQYF
TRBV7-2	TRBJ2-3	TRBD1	.	TGTGCCAGCAGCTTAGCGGGGGAGACAGGGAGTGCAGATACGCAGTATTTT	CASSLAGETGSADTQYF
TRBV2	TRBJ1-6	.	few	TGTGCCAGCACAACGGGGACATCGGCTTCACCCCTCCACTTT	CASTTGTSASPLHF
TRBV2	TRBJ2-2	.	.	TGTGCCAGCAGTGACAGGGTTAACACCGGGGAGCTGTTTTTT	CASSDRVNTGELFF
TRBV20-1	TRBJ1-2	.	.	TGCAGTGCTCCAAGCTCATTCGGACGGACGAACTATGGCTACACCTTC	CSAPSSFGRTNYGYTF
TRBV7-2	TRBJ1-3	TRBD1	few	TGTGCCAGCAGCTTACCAGGACAGGGCTACACCATATATTTT	CASSLPGQGYTIYF
TRBV6-2/TRBV6-3	TRBJ2-7	TRBD1	few	TGTGCCAGCAGTTACCAGCAGGGACAGAGAATTAATTCCTACGAGCAGTACTTC	CASSYQQGQRINSYEQYF
TRBV7-9	TRBJ1-5	.	.	TGTGCCAGCAGCTCCGAAGGGACCCGCAATCAGCCCCAGCATTTT	CASSSEGTRNQPQHF
TRBV19	TRBJ2-2	.	.	TGTGCCAGTAGTAGGGTGAACACCGGGGAGCTGTTTTTT	CASSRVNTGELFF
TRBV18	TRBJ1-5	.	few	TGTGCCAGCTCACCTTACACGGCCGGGGTGAGCAATCAGCCCCAGCATTTT	CASSPYTAGVSNQPQHF
TRBV18	TRBJ1-2	TRBD1	.	TGTGCCAGCTCACTACGGACAGGTTACTATGGCTACACCTTC	CASSLRTGYYGYTF
TRBV19	TRBJ1-5	TRBD1	.	TGTGCCAGTAGTACCTACAGGGGATCGAGCAATCAGCCCCAGCATTTT	CASSTYRGSSNQPQHF
TRBV20-1	TRBJ1-3	.	.	TGCAGTGCTGCCCAGGAACCGGGACACTCTGGAAACACCATATATTTT	CSAAQEPGHSGNTIYF
TRBV25-1	TRBJ2-5	.	once	TGTGCCAGCAGCCCCATCGACAGGCCAGGCGAGACCCAGTACTTC	CASSPIDRPGETQYF
TRBV24-1	TRBJ1-2	.	.	TGTGCCACCAGTGATTCGGGGGCCCTCTTTGGCTACACCTTC	CATSDSGALFGYTF
TRBV27	TRBJ2-7	TRBD2	.	TGTGCCAGCTCTAGCGGGGGGGCCTACGAGCAGTACTTC	CASSSGGAYEQYF
TRBV11-3	TRBJ1-1	.	once	TGTGCCAGCAGCTTCAGGGTCACTGAAGCTTTCTTT	CASSFRVTEAFF
TRBV5-1	TRBJ1-6	.	.	TGCGCCAGCAGCCCTATTAGCGGGAGCGGGGATAATTCACCCCTCCACTTT	CASSPISGSGDNSPLHF
TRBV20-1	TRBJ1-2	.	.	TGCAGTGCTTCGACGGCCTCGCCGGGTTACTATGGCTACACCTTC	CSASTASPGYYGYTF
TRBV12-3/TRBV12-4	TRBJ2-1	.	.	TGTGCCAGCAGACCAGGACAGTACAATGAGCAGTTCTTC	CASRPGQYNEQFF
TRBV14	TRBJ2-1	TRBD2	.	TGTGCCAGCAGCTGGACTAGCCAACATGAGCAGTTCTTC	CASSWTSQHEQFF
TRBV24-1	TRBJ1-5	TRBD1	.	TGTGCCACCAGTGATTCCGCCCGGCAGGGGGCAGGGCAGCCCCAGCATTTT	CATSDSARQGAGQPQHF
TRBV7-2	TRBJ2-1	TRBD2	.	TGTGCCAGCAGCTTAGGGGGACTAGGTTACAGTGAGCAGTTCTTC	CASSLGGLGYSEQFF
TRBV7-9	TRBJ1-1	.	.	TGTGCCAGCAGCTTAAACGACAGGAACACTGAAGCTTTCTTT	CASSLNDRNTEAFF
TRBV9	TRBJ2-3	.	.	TGTGCCAGCAGCGAAAGGCAGGGTTGGCCAGATACGCAGTATTTT	CASSERQGWPDTQYF
TRBV19	TRBJ2-7	TRBD1	.	TGTGCCAGTAGTCCCGGACAGGGACCCTACGAGCAGTACTTC	CASSPGQGPYEQYF
TRBV6-1	TRBJ2-2	TRBD2	.	TGTGCCAGCGGCGGGAGGCCCCGAAGCACCGGGGAGCTGTTTTTT	CASGGRPRSTGELFF
TRBV11-3	TRBJ2-5	TRBD1	few	TGTGCCAGCCAAGGAACAGGGGTGGAGACCCAGTACTTC	CASQGTGVETQYF
TRBV7-6	TRBJ2-6	.	.	TGTGCCAGCAGCTTAGCTGTGACCGGGCCCTCTGGGGCCAACGTCCTGACTTTC	CASSLAVTGPSGANVLTF
TRBV19	TRBJ1-3	.	.	TGTGCCAGTATAGACCTACAGGGTGGAAACACCATATATTTT	CASIDLQGGNTIYF
TRBV19	TRBJ2-5	TRBD2	.	TGTGCCAGTAGTGGTCGAGGGAGGGGAGAGACCCAGTACTTC	CASSGRGRGETQYF
TRBV2	TRBJ2-3	.	.	TGTGCCAGCACCTTGCCTAGCACAGATACGCAGTATTTT	CASTLPSTDTQYF
TRBV30	TRBJ1-4	.	once	TGTGCCTGGACTCATGGGTATGGGAGTGGAGATGAAAAACTGTTTTTT	CAWTHGYGSGDEKLFF
TRBV7-9	TRBJ1-4	TRBD1	.	TGTGCCAACAGCAAGGGGGACAGGAATAATGAAAAACTGTTTTTT	CANSKGDRNNEKLFF
TRBV7-9	TRBJ2-3	.	medium-sized	TGTGCCAGCAGCTTAGGAGGGGCTCGGTATTTT	CASSLGGARYF
TRBV19	TRBJ1-6	TRBD1	.	TGTGCCAGTAGTGTGGAGACAGGGCGTACACCCCTCCACTTT	CASSVETGRTPLHF
TRBV12-3/TRBV12-4	TRBJ1-1	.	.	TGTGCCAGCAGTTTACGGGAAGTAAACACTGAAGCTTCCTTT	CASSLREVNTEASF
TRBV6-1	TRBJ1-2	.	.	TGTGCCATCAGCCAAAGTAAATATGGCTACACCTTC	CAISQSKYGYTF
TRBV20-1	TRBJ2-5	.	.	TGCAGTGCTCCCGGGACGGAGACCCAGTACTTC	CSAPGTETQYF